This passage covers 22 T cell receptor beta chains from one sample sequenced in a study of monozygotic twins with inflammatory bowel disease. TCRdb reprocessed the 5' RACE reads and stores each CDR3 protein as one record, lacking DNA. Recorded here are roughly 170,000 distinct CDR3 sequences; the top ten clones represent roughly 7%. Sequenced: blood. The receptors originated from a human donor with ulcerative colitis or Crohn's disease, or a healthy co-twin of an affected twin (not recorded which).

The V gene is TRBV5-1, the J gene TRBJ1-5. The CDR3 extends over 14 amino acids. Germline assignment: CDR1 SGHRS and CDR2 YFSETQ. The CDR3 reads CASSLGETGQPQHF.

The gene calls are TRBV12-3 or TRBV12-4 and TRBJ2-2. The CDR3 runs to 11 residues. CDR3 amino acids: CASCYTGELFF.

This rearrangement joins TRBV5-4 to TRBJ1-1; TCRdb designates TRBD1, a call that cannot be tested without DNA. Germline V gene data show CDR1 as SGHNT and CDR2 as YYREEE (reference sequence). The CDR3 spans 16 residues. CDR3 sequence reads: CASSAPGVDGNTEAFF.

The rearrangement joins TRBV7-2 to TRBJ1-1. This CDR3 contains 15 residues. Germline V gives CDR1 SGHTA, CDR2 FQGNSA. The chain's CDR3 is CASSLLAALNTEAFF.

J is TRBJ1-1 and V is TRBV5-6. Germline V lookup: CDR1 SGHDT, CDR2 YYEEEE. CDR3 length: 15 amino acids. CDR3 sequence: CASSLYSLLNTEAFF.

V and J are TRBV6-2 or TRBV6-3 and TRBJ2-1; TCRdb lists TRBD2, though no DNA is available to test this call. The CDR3 is 14 amino acids. Germline CDR1 is MNHEY and CDR2 is SVGEGT. CDR3 residues: CASVGLAPFHEQFF.

This chain uses TRBV29-1 with TRBJ1-1; as DNA is missing, the TRBD1 call by TCRdb cannot be tested. CDR1 is SQVTM, CDR2 ANQGSEA, per germline. This CDR3 spans 13 amino acids. CDR3 protein: CSVPQGMNTEAFF.

The chain couples TRBV20-1 to TRBJ2-2; TCRdb designates TRBD2, a call that cannot be tested without DNA. The CDR3 sequence is 14 residues long. Looked up from germline, CDR1 is DFQATT and CDR2 is SNEGSKA (reference sequence). The CDR3 is CSAKTSGGTGELFF.

The rearrangement joins TRBV9 to TRBJ2-3. Per the germline V gene, CDR1 is SGDLS and CDR2 is YYNGEE. This CDR3 is built from 16 residues. CDR3 sequence: CASSPRVAASTDTQYF.

The chain is built from TRBV5-4 and TRBJ2-1; the TCRdb D gene call, TRBD2, has no DNA to confirm it. Germline CDR1 reads SGHNT; CDR2 reads YYREEE (reference sequence). This CDR3 region has 15 residues. This chain's CDR3 is CASRPTGGLAGVQFF.

The V and J genes are TRBV10-3 and TRBJ2-1; the TRBD2 assignment by TCRdb is unverifiable without DNA. The germline V gene encodes CDR1 ENHRY and CDR2 SYGVKD. The CDR3 runs to 15 residues. CDR3 loop: CAISVTSGGYNEQFF.

The rearrangement joins TRBV5-4 to TRBJ1-6; TCRdb returns TRBD1, unconfirmable since there is no DNA. This CDR3 has 14 amino acids. Per germline, CDR1 SGHNT and CDR2 YYREEE (reference sequence). The CDR3 protein is CASSATGFNSPLHF. Looking up the rest from reference TRBV5-4 and TRBJ1-6 gives the full variable domain: ETGVTQSPTHLIKTRGQQVTLRCSSQSGHNTVSWYQQALGQGPQFIFQYYREEENGRGNFPPRFSGLQFPNYSSELNVNALELDDSALYLCASSATGFNSPLHFGNGTRLTVT.

The chain links TRBV11-2 to TRBJ2-1. The CDR3 consists of 17 residues. Germline V gene sequence: CDR1 SGHAT, CDR2 FQNNGV. The CDR3 spells CASSLGMTGSSYNEQSF.

The chain joins TRBV10-3 to TRBJ2-1. The CDR3 extends over 15 amino acids. The germline gives CDR1 ENHRY, CDR2 SYGVKD. The CDR3 here is CAISADRGSYNEQFF.

This chain joins TRBV6-5 and TRBJ1-5; absent DNA, TCRdb's TRBD1 call cannot be checked. The CDR3 covers 18 residues. Germline assignment: CDR1 MNHEY and CDR2 SVGAGI. CDR3 in amino acids: CASSPSGQGAWSNQPQHF.

The chain is built from TRBV20-1 and TRBJ2-7; TCRdb indicates TRBD1, and absent DNA this call remains unverified. The CDR3 is made up of 14 amino acids. In germline, CDR1 is DFQATT, CDR2 SNEGSKA (reference sequence). The CDR3 here is CSAKWTVSSYEQYF.

CDR3 sequence reads: CASSLGAGNTEAFF. V is TRBV12-3 or TRBV12-4 and J is TRBJ1-1; TCRdb lists TRBD1, though no DNA is available to test this call. This CDR3 spans 14 amino acids.

The chain has TRBV30 and TRBJ2-1; as DNA is missing, the TRBD1 call by TCRdb cannot be tested. CDR1 and CDR2 from the germline V gene are GTSNPN and SVGIG (reference sequence). The CDR3 length is 13 residues. CDR3 residues: CAWIAGGHNEQFF.

The chain employs TRBV5-1 and TRBJ2-3; TCRdb proposes TRBD1, but this gene call is untestable without DNA. The CDR3 spans 14 residues. The germline V gene has CDR1 SGHRS and CDR2 YFSETQ. The CDR3 loop is CASSLEGGGDTQFF.

The rearrangement joins TRBV30 to TRBJ2-3; the D call of TRBD1 rests on TCRdb alone, since no DNA is present to check it. Looked up from germline, CDR1 is GTSNPN and CDR2 is SVGIG (reference sequence). CDR3 length equals 13 residues. CDR3 residues: CAWRSGGADTQYF.

The V call is TRBV6-4, the J call TRBJ2-3; lacking DNA, the TRBD1 call made by TCRdb goes unchecked. The CDR3 has 16 amino acids. The germline V gene encodes CDR1 MRHNA and CDR2 SNTAGT. This CDR3 reads CASSARTGGDTDTQYF.

The V call is TRBV10-3, the J call TRBJ2-7; TCRdb selects TRBD1, and the lack of DNA leaves this call unchecked. This CDR3 is built from 14 residues. Looked up from germline, CDR1 is ENHRY and CDR2 is SYGVKD. The CDR3 protein is CAIREEQGEDEQYF.